A single sample is the source of the 19 T cell receptor beta chains below, sequenced in a study of beta chain features in type 1 diabetes. Study observations and caveats: There was a moderate but significant shortening of TCRB CDR3s in all four CD4+ subsets of Type 1 diabetes patients.

Antigen specificity for these receptors is unknown. Expressed TCRB transcripts were sequenced because the isolated RNA had all been reverse transcribed beforehand. Profiling relied on immunoSEQ multiplex PCR, and the TCRdb table lists in-frame clones only, not all of them. Among 310,000 or so clones listed, 15% were seen once. Specimen: naive CD4+ T cells from blood. The receptor source for this set is a man younger than 30 with type 1 diabetes.

The chain uses TRBV20-1 and TRBJ2-5; D gene uncertain. CDR3 size: 11 residues. Germline V gene data show CDR1 as DFQATT and CDR2 as SNEGSKA (reference sequence). V lost 3 bases and J lost 4, with 6 bases in between. CDR3 nucleotide sequence: TGCAGTGCTAGTGACTCAGAGACCCAGTACTTC. Encoded protein: CSASDSETQYF.

This clone was observed a handful of times. The chain couples TRBV28 to TRBJ2-5; TRBD2 might be the D (7 bases). The ends were cut back, 4 bases at V and 1 base at J, with 13 bases in the middle. Per the germline V gene, CDR1 is MDHEN and CDR2 is SYDVKM. The CDR3 contains 15 residues. The CDR3 coding sequence is TGTGCCAGCAGTTCCTGGGGAGGGGGCCAAGAGACCCAGTACTTC. It codes for CASSSWGGGQETQYF.

The chain is built from TRBV4-2 and TRBJ2-1, with 8 bases fitting TRBD2. The length of the CDR3 is 17 residues. Germline V gene data show CDR1 as LGHNA and CDR2 as YNFKEQ. Losses at the gene ends were 7 bases for V and 7 bases for J; bases not matched to a gene: 18. CDR3 DNA: TGTGCCAGCAAACTAACGAGCGGAGGACTAGCATGGAATGAGCAGTTCTTC. Its translation is CASKLTSGGLAWNEQFF.

The table lists this clone with a few counts. The rearrangement uses TRBV30 and TRBJ2-5; D is undetermined. Germline CDR1 GTSNPN, CDR2 SVGIG (reference sequence). The CDR3 is made up of 12 amino acids. V was trimmed by 1 base and J by 5 bases, leaving 8 bases between them. Written as DNA, the CDR3 is TGTGCCTGGAGTGCGCTTGGCGAGACCCAGTACTTC. Its protein product is CAWSALGETQYF.

Note on this clone: This specimen includes other DNA sequences encoding the same CDR3. The rearrangement uses TRBV7-2 and TRBJ2-5, with D maybe TRBD1 (8 bases). CDR1 is SGHTA and CDR2 is FQGNSA in the germline V gene. This CDR3 contains 15 residues. V was cut by 1 base and J by 5 bases, with 14 bases left in between. The CDR3 region is CASSLGTGRGETQYF. The CDR3 region has the DNA TGTGCCAGCAGCTTAGGGACAGGGCGGGGGGAGACCCAGTACTTC.

This clone has only a few counts. V is TRBV4-3 and J is TRBJ2-1, with 10 positions matching TRBD2. There are 16 residues in the CDR3. The germline CDR1 and CDR2 sequences are LGHNA and YSLEER. V lost 1 base and J lost 10; bases outside the gene matches: 10. CDR3 DNA sequence: TGCGCCAGCAGCCAAGTCCCAGCGGGGGGGCCCCGGGAGCAGTTCTTC. Its protein is CASSQVPAGGPREQFF.

The chain links TRBV5-1 to TRBJ2-1, with 9 bases that match TRBD2. Germline V gene lookup returns CDR1 SGHRS and CDR2 YFSETQ. J was trimmed by 8 bases and V by 4 bases; bases with no gene match: 4. This CDR3 region has 13 residues. The CDR3 protein is CASSDSGSYEQFF. The CDR3 DNA is TGCGCCAGCAGCGATAGCGGGAGTTATGAGCAGTTCTTC.

This clone has more than one count but fewer than ten. The chain is built from TRBV30 and TRBJ2-3, with 11 positions matching TRBD2. This CDR3 contains 17 residues. Losses at the gene ends were 1 base for V and 0 bases for J; bases not matched to a gene: 6. The germline V gene has CDR1 GTSNPN and CDR2 SVGIG (reference sequence). CDR3 nucleotides: TGTGCCTGGAGTGGCTCAAGACTAGCGGGGAGCACAGATACGCAGTATTTT. Protein: CAWSGSRLAGSTDTQYF.

J is TRBJ2-3 and V is TRBV5-1; 7 nucleotides line up with TRBD2. This CDR3 spans 16 amino acids. Germline V gene sequence: CDR1 SGHRS, CDR2 YFSETQ. V shed 1 base, J shed 2 bases, and the junction held 7 bases outside the gene matches. This CDR3 reads CASSLFGRGDTDTQYF. The CDR3 DNA is TGCGCCAGCAGCTTGTTTGGGAGGGGAGACACAGATACGCAGTATTTT.

V is TRBV2 and J is TRBJ2-1; 11 bases are shared with TRBD2. The CDR3 runs to 18 residues. CDR1 is SNHLY and CDR2 is FYNNEI in the germline V gene. V trimming: 7 bases; J trimming: 1 base; junction bases outside the gene matches: 12. CDR3 loop: CASTRGLAGVRSYNEQFF. The CDR3 DNA sequence: TGTGCCAGCACCCGCGGACTAGCGGGTGTAAGATCCTACAATGAGCAGTTCTTC.

This chain joins TRBV10-3 and TRBJ2-1; 10 bases agree with TRBD2. There are 19 residues in the CDR3. After removal of 0 bases from V and 7 bases from J, the junction contained 15 bases not matched to a gene. Germline lookup yields CDR1 ENHRY and CDR2 SYGVKD. CDR3 DNA sequence: TGTGCCATCAGTGAGTCTGAGGGAAAAGCGGGAGGGTGGTGGAATGAGCAGTTCTTC. It yields the protein CAISESEGKAGGWWNEQFF.

This rearrangement joins TRBV6-1 to TRBJ2-1; a possible D gene is TRBD1 (7 bases). V dropped 0 bases and J dropped 9 bases, with 18 bases sitting between them. The CDR3 consists of 16 residues. Germline values: CDR1 MNHNS, CDR2 SASEGT. The CDR3 loop reads CASSEALQGGVTEQFF. CDR3 DNA: TGTGCCAGCAGTGAAGCGCTTCAGGGGGGCGTCACTGAGCAGTTCTTC.

In its sample, this clone was seen a few times. The J gene is TRBJ2-7, the V gene TRBV29-1; D is undetermined. This CDR3 spans 13 amino acids. CDR1 and CDR2 (germline): SQVTM, ANQGSEA. V was pared by 5 bases and J by 3 bases, with 14 bases between. In nucleotides, the CDR3 is TGCAGCGTTACAGACATAAGTGGCTACGAGCAGTACTTC. Protein sequence: CSVTDISGYEQYF.

This clone showed up just a few times. This chain connects TRBV6-6 to TRBJ2-7; 9 nucleotides match TRBD1. CDR3 size: 13 residues. V shed 7 bases, J shed 2 bases, and the junction held 3 bases outside the gene matches. The germline V gene encodes CDR1 MNHNY and CDR2 SVGAGI (reference sequence). The CDR3 spells CASTRDRAYEQYF. CDR3 sequence (DNA): TGTGCCAGCACAAGGGACAGGGCCTACGAGCAGTACTTC.

This clone occurred a few times. V gene TRBV15 combines with J gene TRBJ2-5, with D possibly being TRBD1 (7 bases). CDR3 length: 15 residues. V dropped 0 bases and J dropped 7 bases, with 15 bases sitting between them. Per germline, CDR1 LNHNV and CDR2 YYDKDF (reference sequence). The CDR3 DNA sequence: TGTGCCACCAGCAGAGATTGGGCAGGGGGACTGACCCAGTACTTC. Translated: CATSRDWAGGLTQYF.

This clone came up a few times. The J gene is TRBJ1-1, the V gene TRBV5-1, with a tentative D call TRBD1 (5 bases). CDR1 and CDR2 (germline): SGHRS, YFSETQ. The ends were cut back, 3 bases at V and 4 bases at J, with 13 bases in the middle. The CDR3 runs to 14 residues. CDR3 bases: TGCGCCAGCAGCTCCGCGTGGGGGGGCACTGAAGCTTTCTTT. Encoded protein: CASSSAWGGTEAFF.

This chain uses TRBV9 with TRBJ2-1; 8 bases fit TRBD1. CDR1 is SGDLS, CDR2 YYNGEE, per germline. The V gene end was trimmed by 4 bases and the J gene end by 4 bases; junction bases not matched to a gene: 7. The CDR3 loop spans 15 amino acids. The CDR3 is CASSPRQGMYNEQFF. The CDR3 DNA reads as TGTGCCAGCAGCCCAAGACAGGGGATGTACAATGAGCAGTTCTTC.

The chain couples TRBV15 to TRBJ2-1; unclear D gene. Germline V lookup: CDR1 LNHNV, CDR2 YYDKDF (reference sequence). V lost 4 bases to trimming and J lost 8 bases, with 15 bases between them. The CDR3 runs to 14 residues. CDR3 protein: CATSTLVSRDEQFF. In DNA, the CDR3 is TGTGCCACCAGCACCCTAGTATCTCGGGATGAGCAGTTCTTC.

This clone was seen only a few times. The CDR3 is CASTLGLNEQYF. In DNA, the CDR3 is TGTGCCAGCACCCTCGGACTAAACGAGCAGTACTTC. The chain joins TRBV28 to TRBJ2-7, with a possible D match to TRBD2 (6 bases). The CDR3 is 12 residues long. Germline-derived CDR1 and CDR2 are MDHEN and SYDVKM. Deletions cut 7 bases from V and 5 bases from J, with 12 bases between.